A selection of T cell receptor beta chains follows, all from one sample in a study of somatic mutations in cytotoxic T cells in rheumatoid arthritis. Data came from immunoSEQ multiplex PCR; TCRdb stores just in-frame clones and leaves some out. In the table there are about 20,000 clones, about four fifths of which are singletons. The sample was CD8+ T cells sorted from blood. All receptors come from an adult with rheumatoid arthritis. Both conserved end residues are part of each CDR3. D genes are given only for firm matches. Size is omitted from some rows. Given values are once, few, many or a class for expanded clones.

DNA	CDR3	V	J	D	size
TGTGCCAGCTCTCGTTCGGGAGAGCGGCGAAACACCATATATTTT	CASSRSGERRNTIYF	TRBV18	TRBJ1-3	-	-
TGTGCCAGCAGCGGGGGGACAGGGGGTTTAACTGAAGCTTTCTTT	CASSGGTGGLTEAFF	TRBV9	TRBJ1-1	TRBD1	-
TGTGCCAGCAGCTTAGAGCGGAACTACAATGAGCAGTTCTTC	CASSLERNYNEQFF	TRBV7-9	TRBJ2-1	-	-
TGTGCCAGCAGCCGGTGGACAGGTGGAACTAATGAAAAACTGTTTTTT	CASSRWTGGTNEKLFF	TRBV13	TRBJ1-4	TRBD1	-
TGCGCCAGCGAGGGGGACGGGGAGCTGTTTTTT	CASEGDGELFF	TRBV5-1	TRBJ2-2	-	-
TGTGCCAGCAGCTTAGCCCAGCCCCAAGAGACCCAGTACTTC	CASSLAQPQETQYF	TRBV7-9	TRBJ2-5	-	-
TGCGCCAGCAGCTTGGAGGCCAACACCGGGGAGCTGTTTTTT	CASSLEANTGELFF	TRBV5-1	TRBJ2-2	-	-
TGCGCCAGCAGCCACCCAAGGGGGGACGCGATGAACACTGAAGCTTTCTTT	CASSHPRGDAMNTEAFF	TRBV4-1	TRBJ1-1	-	-
TGTGCCAGTAGCCGCGACCGTGTAGAGGCGAATCAGCCCCAGCATTTT	CASSRDRVEANQPQHF	TRBV19	TRBJ1-5	-	-
TGTGCCAGCAGCTTAGGGGGCCGCACAGAGACCCAGTACTTC	CASSLGGRTETQYF	TRBV7-9	TRBJ2-5	-	-
TGTGCCAGCAGCCCCACGAGCGGGGAGCTGTTTTTT	CASSPTSGELFF	TRBV7-3	TRBJ2-2	-	once
TGTGCCAGTAGTATACGGGACAGGGGGCGACCTGATACGCAGTATTTT	CASSIRDRGRPDTQYF	TRBV19	TRBJ2-3	TRBD1	-
TGTGCCAGCAGTCCCGCCTCTGGAAACACCATATATTTT	CASSPASGNTIYF	TRBV27	TRBJ1-3	-	-
TGTGCCAGCAGCCGGACAGGAGGCTATGGCTACACCTTC	CASSRTGGYGYTF	TRBV6-6	TRBJ1-2	TRBD1	-
TGTGCCACCAGCAGAGGCCTCGAGCAGTACTTC	CATSRGLEQYF	TRBV15	TRBJ2-7	-	-
TGTGCCAGCAGCTTAGCGGGGGTGGCCAAAAACATTCAGTACTTC	CASSLAGVAKNIQYF	TRBV11-2	TRBJ2-4	-	-
TGCGCCAGCAGCTTGGATCATCGGGAGCTGTTTTTT	CASSLDHRELFF	TRBV5-1	TRBJ2-2	-	-
TGTGCCAGCGGAGGGCAACCCCTCCACTTT	CASGGQPLHF	TRBV7-9	TRBJ1-6	-	-
TGTGCCAGCAGCCCCCAATCCGGGGAGCTGTTTTTT	CASSPQSGELFF	TRBV27	TRBJ2-2	-	once
TGTGCCAGCAGTGGTCCGGGACAGGGTGTCACTAATGAAAAACTGTTTTTT	CASSGPGQGVTNEKLFF	TRBV6-1	TRBJ1-4	TRBD1	-
TGTGCCACCAGCAGAGATCGGGCCCGAGAGACCCAGTACTTC	CATSRDRARETQYF	TRBV15	TRBJ2-5	-	-
TGTGCCAGCAGCCCGGGACAGCCCTACGAGCAGTACTTC	CASSPGQPYEQYF	TRBV9	TRBJ2-7	TRBD1	-
TGCGCCAGCAGTGGGGGCTCCGGTGAGGGGAACTATGGCTACACCTTC	CASSGGSGEGNYGYTF	TRBV5-1	TRBJ1-2	-	-
TGTGCCAGCAGTTTCCGATATCCGGGACAGGGGAACTATGGCTACACCTTC	CASSFRYPGQGNYGYTF	TRBV27	TRBJ1-2	TRBD1	-
TGTGCCAGCAGCTTAGCGGGACTAGCGGGAATTCCAGATACGCAGTATTTT	CASSLAGLAGIPDTQYF	TRBV7-9	TRBJ2-3	TRBD2	-
TGCGCCAGCAGCTTCAGGGGGCTGATGAACACTGAAGCTTTCTTT	CASSFRGLMNTEAFF	TRBV5-1	TRBJ1-1	TRBD1	-
TGTGCCAGCAGTGAATGGGCTTTCACACCCTCCTACAATGAGCAGTTCTTC	CASSEWAFTPSYNEQFF	TRBV25-1	TRBJ2-1	-	-
TGTGCCAGCAGACCCGGCGGACAGGCCGGGGAGCTGTTTTTT	CASRPGGQAGELFF	TRBV5-6	TRBJ2-2	TRBD1	-
TGTGCCAGCAGCTTACGTCCCGGGGCTTTCTTT	CASSLRPGAFF	TRBV7-9	TRBJ1-1	-	few
TGTGCCAGCTCACCACCTAGGGGACTAGACACAGATACGCAGTATTTT	CASSPPRGLDTDTQYF	TRBV18	TRBJ2-3	TRBD2	-
TGCGCCAGCAGCCCCTTGGGACTAGCGGGAGGAATGGATACGCAGTATTTT	CASSPLGLAGGMDTQYF	TRBV4-3	TRBJ2-3	TRBD2	-
TGTGCCAGCAGCACCCCTGTCTCTGGGGCCAACGTCCTGACTTTC	CASSTPVSGANVLTF	TRBV9	TRBJ2-6	-	-
TGTGCCAGCAGCTGGGGACAGGGGGGGACAGATACGCAGTATTTT	CASSWGQGGTDTQYF	TRBV7-9	TRBJ2-3	TRBD1	-
TGTGCCAGCAGCTCTACAGGTAGCTCCTACAATGAGCAGTTCTTC	CASSSTGSSYNEQFF	TRBV7-3	TRBJ2-1	-	once
TGTGCCAGCTCACCACGGGACGGACCTACATATGGCTACACCTTC	CASSPRDGPTYGYTF	TRBV18	TRBJ1-2	-	-
TGTGCCAGCAGCTTAGAGACTAGCTACGAGCAGTACTTC	CASSLETSYEQYF	TRBV7-6	TRBJ2-7	-	-
TGTGCCAGCAGCCACAGGTTCTATGGCTACACCTTC	CASSHRFYGYTF	TRBV4-2	TRBJ1-2	-	few
TGTGCCAGTGGGAGGGGTGGGAGCAATCAGCCCCAGCATTTT	CASGRGGSNQPQHF	TRBV7-9	TRBJ1-5	-	medium-sized
TGCGCCAGCAGCTTGGGACAGGGGTTCGACAATGAGCAGTTCTTC	CASSLGQGFDNEQFF	TRBV5-1	TRBJ2-1	TRBD1	-
TGTGCCAGCAGCTCCTACAGGGGGCGGGATCCCCGTGAGCAGTTCTTC	CASSSYRGRDPREQFF	TRBV11-2	TRBJ2-1	TRBD1	-
TGTGCCTGGAGTCAGGGATACAACTATGGCTACACCTTC	CAWSQGYNYGYTF	TRBV30	TRBJ1-2	-	-
TGTGCCACCAGCAGGGCTAGCGGGGCCACAGATACGCAGTATTTT	CATSRASGATDTQYF	TRBV15	TRBJ2-3	TRBD2	-
TGTGCCAGCAGCTTAGCCCCGACAGTGAATGGCTACACCTTC	CASSLAPTVNGYTF	TRBV11-1	TRBJ1-2	-	-
TGTGCCAGCAGCTTAGGAGGAGAGAATCAGCCCCAGCATTTT	CASSLGGENQPQHF	TRBV7-9	TRBJ1-5	-	-
TGTGCCACCAGCAGTGAATCCCTGATCGGGGACATTCAGTACTTC	CATSSESLIGDIQYF	TRBV15	TRBJ2-4	-	-
TGTGCCAGCACCAGACAGGGGCACACTGAAGCTTTCTTT	CASTRQGHTEAFF	TRBV6-1	TRBJ1-1	TRBD1	-